The entry below describes one TCR beta chain. The data were taken from a study of blood T cell repertoires in COVID-19. The wider study: Samples of COVID-19 (acute and convalescent) were obtained from the United States, Italy and Spain.

There are 14 residues in the CDR3. Germline CDR1 reads SQVTM; CDR2 reads ANQGSEA. J lost 1 base, V lost 3 bases, and 3 bases had no gene match. Profiled with immunoSEQ multiplex PCR; TCRdb holds only in-frame clones, not every one. The sample lists 180,000 or so clones; more than 75% were seen once. Sequenced sample: peripheral blood. The TCR comes from a man aged 65 to 79 with acute or convalescent COVID-19. The V gene is TRBV29-1, the J gene TRBJ2-3; TRBD2 aligns across 8 bases. The CDR3 DNA reads TGCAGCGTTGATGGTAGCGGGGGCACAGATACGCAGTATTTT. It encodes CSVDGSGGTDTQYF.